Sequencing of this T cell receptor beta chain was carried out in a study of Ad26.COV2.S vaccination and SARS-CoV-2 variants. Study summary: By the intramuscular route, Ad26.COV2.S was given once, or twice 56 days apart.

Findings of the study overall: Breadth, reportedly substantial, characterized the spike-specific CD8+ and CD4+ T cell responses after vaccination.

Libraries were prepared by immunoSEQ multiplex PCR; TCRdb keeps only in-frame clonotypes and omits some of them. The sample contains some 390,000 clones, 89% of which appear only once. Germline values: CDR1 LGHNA, CDR2 YNFKEQ. Trimming took 4 bases from V and 0 from J, leaving 15 bases between them. The CDR3 covers 17 residues. Concerning this clone: Its antigen is not identified.

Specified treatment: 15 to 20 received Ad26.COV2.S at low or high dose, single or two shots; 5 received placebo; per-sample allocation not given. Vaccine and placebo recipients were sampled on day 63 after the first injection. The receptor was derived from a person between 18 and 65 years old who received the Ad26.COV2.S COVID-19 vaccine or a placebo. The chain carries TRBV4-2 and TRBJ2-2; D unclear. The specimen was peripheral blood, collected in a trial of Ad26.COV2.S vaccine versus placebo. The DNA for the CDR3 is TGTGCCAGCAGCCTCCCCCGGACGGTCGCGAACACCGGGGAGCTGTTTTTT. Its translation is CASSLPRTVANTGELFF.